The clone carrying this T cell receptor (beta chain) came up a few times. What it binds is unknown. Stated time point: approximately 11-day in vitro stimulation with candidate neoantigen peptide 2. All patients were mismatch repair deficient, assessed by either PCR or immunohistochemistry. Seven or eight ELISpot-reactive neoantigen peptides each drove a roughly eleven-day in vitro stimulation. A no-peptide control culture served as baseline for clone fold changes. CDR3 length: 16 amino acids. Between the trimmed V and J ends, which lost 4 bases and 3 bases, there was a span of 19 bases. CDR1 SGDLS and CDR2 YYNGEE come from the germline V gene. Some clones are missing from TCRdb's copy, which holds only in-frame ones; the method was immunoSEQ multiplex PCR. The profile shows some 10,000 clones, about 90% of them singletons. This sample stems from a study of PD-1 blockade in mismatch repair-deficient tumors.

This sequence was found in an adult with mismatch repair-deficient cancer. The sample here was cells cultured in vitro, taken from a patient treated with pembrolizumab. This chain uses TRBV9 with TRBJ1-2; D is ambiguous. The CDR3 DNA is TGTGCCAGCAGCCCGCGCCTCTCCGAAGCTTACTATGGCTACACCTTC. Translating gives CASSPRLSEAYYGYTF.